Listed below are T cell receptor beta chains from one sample, sequenced in a study of blood T cell repertoires in COVID-19. Sequencing used immunoSEQ multiplex PCR; TCRdb keeps in-frame clones, though not all of them. The table records about 180,000 clones, roughly 84% of them present only once. Sequenced: peripheral blood. The receptor source for this set is a human donor in a cohort sampled during active COVID-19. Each CDR3 is given with its conserved first and last residue. A D gene is named only where the DNA matches it firmly. Clone size is not always given. Where it is, it says once, few, many or a class for expanded clones.

J gene | V gene | CDR3 length | D gene | clone size | CDR3 DNA | CDR3 protein
TRBJ2-7 | TRBV6-5 | 15 | TRBD2 | NA | TGTGCCAGCAGTTCCCGGACTAGCGGCAACTACGAGCAGTACTTC | CASSSRTSGNYEQYF
TRBJ2-7 | TRBV7-2 | 14 | NA | NA | TGTGCCAGCAGCTTAGGGGGGGGCAACTACGAGCAGTACTTC | CASSLGGGNYEQYF
TRBJ1-6 | TRBV3-1/TRBV3-2 | 17 | NA | NA | TGTGCCAGCAGCCAAGATCGGGGGAGCTCCTATAATTCACCCCTCCACTTT | CASSQDRGSSYNSPLHF
TRBJ1-3 | TRBV6-6 | 15 | NA | NA | TGTGCCAGCAGTCAGGACAGAATCTCTGGAAACACCATATATTTT | CASSQDRISGNTIYF
TRBJ2-5 | TRBV3-1/TRBV3-2 | 15 | TRBD1 | NA | TGTGCCAGCAGCCCATCGAGGGGGCGCGGGGAGACCCAGTACTTC | CASSPSRGRGETQYF
TRBJ2-6 | TRBV6-2/TRBV6-3 | 18 | NA | NA | TGTGCCAGCAGTTACTCGCCAGCGGAGAGCTCTGGGGCCAACGTCCTGACTTTC | CASSYSPAESSGANVLTF
TRBJ1-4 | TRBV19 | 15 | NA | once | TGTGCCAGTAGACAACGACGGACAGATAATGAAAAACTGTTTTTT | CASRQRRTDNEKLFF
TRBJ2-4 | TRBV7-8 | 14 | TRBD1 | NA | TGTGCCAGCAGCCCACCGACAGGGCGTAACATTCAGTACTTC | CASSPPTGRNIQYF
TRBJ1-6 | TRBV12-3/TRBV12-4 | 12 | NA | NA | TGTGCCAGCAGTTTAGCGGGGGGGATGCCTCACTTT | CASSLAGGMPHF
TRBJ2-7 | TRBV7-2 | 16 | NA | NA | TGTGCCAGCAGCTTAGCAATTGGGGGGGCTACCTACGAGCAGTACTTC | CASSLAIGGATYEQYF
TRBJ1-1 | TRBV7-9 | 18 | NA | NA | TGTGCCAGCAGCTTAGGGCGGACAACCCGTATTTCGGAAGAAGAAGCTTTCTTT | CASSLGRTTRISEEEAFF
TRBJ2-7 | TRBV4-2 | 17 | TRBD1 | once | TGTGCCAGCAGCCAGTCAAGGTCCGGGACAGGGGGCGGTAAGCAGTACTTC | CASSQSRSGTGGGKQYF
TRBJ2-7 | TRBV5-4 | 16 | TRBD1 | NA | TGTGCCAGCAGCTTTTTGGGACAGGGCCCCTCCTACGAGCAGTACTTC | CASSFLGQGPSYEQYF
TRBJ1-5 | TRBV6-5 | 14 | NA | NA | TGTGCCAGCACCGAGGGGGACATAAGTCAGCCCCAGCATTTT | CASTEGDISQPQHF
TRBJ1-1 | TRBV7-6 | 15 | NA | NA | TGTGCCAGCAGCTTAGGAGGGGGAAGGACCACTGAAGCTTTCTTT | CASSLGGGRTTEAFF
TRBJ2-5 | TRBV7-7 | 16 | TRBD2 | NA | TGTGCTAGCAGCTTAGGGTGGCGGGAGAGTGGGGAGACCCAGTACTTC | CASSLGWRESGETQYF
TRBJ1-4 | TRBV3-1/TRBV3-2 | 17 | TRBD1 | NA | TGTGCCAGCAGCCCGGGACAGGGGGGAGGACTTAATGAAAAACTGTTTTTT | CASSPGQGGGLNEKLFF
TRBJ2-7 | TRBV5-4 | 13 | TRBD1 | NA | TGTGCCAGCAGCTTCGCGACAGGGTACGAGCAGTACTTC | CASSFATGYEQYF
TRBJ1-4 | TRBV9 | 15 | NA | NA | TGTGCCAGCAGCTCCCGGACGGCGGGGTCCGAAAAACTGTTTTTT | CASSSRTAGSEKLFF
TRBJ1-3 | TRBV13 | 14 | NA | NA | TGTGCCAGCAGCGGAGGTTTCTCTGGAAACACCATATATTTT | CASSGGFSGNTIYF
TRBJ1-2 | TRBV6-2/TRBV6-3 | 13 | TRBD1 | NA | TGTGCCAGCAGTGGACAGGGGCTGGATGGCTACACCTTC | CASSGQGLDGYTF
TRBJ2-7 | TRBV6-5 | 15 | TRBD1 | NA | TGTGCCAGCAGTTACTTAGACAGGGGCGGGTACGAGCAGTACTTC | CASSYLDRGGYEQYF
TRBJ2-7 | TRBV5-1 | 15 | TRBD1 | NA | TGCGCCAGCAGCTTGGTCGGACAGGGGAGCAACGAGCAGTACTTC | CASSLVGQGSNEQYF
TRBJ1-1 | TRBV7-2 | 13 | NA | NA | TGTGCCAGCAGTGTATTCCAGGACTTTGAAGCTTTCTTT | CASSVFQDFEAFF
TRBJ2-6 | TRBV5-1 | 15 | NA | NA | TGCGCCAGCAGCTTGCCTTCCTCTGGGGCCAACGTCCTGACTTTC | CASSLPSSGANVLTF
TRBJ1-2 | TRBV10-1 | 16 | TRBD1 | NA | TGCGCCAGCAGTGAGACAAAAACAGGGGGCGCTTATGGCTACACCTTC | CASSETKTGGAYGYTF
TRBJ2-7 | TRBV15 | 18 | NA | NA | TGTGCCACCAGCAGAGTGGGGCAGGGGATAGGACCGGGCTACGAGCAGTACTTC | CATSRVGQGIGPGYEQYF
TRBJ2-7 | TRBV7-2 | 14 | TRBD2 | few | TGTGCCAGCAGCTTCACTAGCGGGACCTACGAGCAGTACTTC | CASSFTSGTYEQYF
TRBJ1-1 | TRBV5-1 | 16 | TRBD1 | NA | TGCGCCAGCAGCTTGGGGGGCAGGGGGCTGAACACTGAAGCTTTCTTT | CASSLGGRGLNTEAFF
TRBJ2-7 | TRBV4-3 | 13 | NA | many | TGCGCCAGCAGCCTAACTCAGGGGTCCGAGCAGTACTTC | CASSLTQGSEQYF
TRBJ2-5 | TRBV11-1 | 15 | TRBD2 | NA | TGTGCCAGCAGCTTATGGACTAGCGGGGGAGAGACCCAGTACTTC | CASSLWTSGGETQYF
TRBJ1-1 | TRBV5-6 | 16 | TRBD1 | NA | TGTGCCAGCAGCTTGGGAAGGGGGCGGATGAACACTGAAGCTTTCTTT | CASSLGRGRMNTEAFF
TRBJ2-7 | TRBV24-1 | 14 | TRBD1 | NA | TGTGCCACCAGTGATCCGGGACAGGGGAATGTGGAGTACTTC | CATSDPGQGNVEYF
TRBJ2-1 | TRBV7-3 | 18 | TRBD2 | NA | TGTGCCAGCAGCTTAACGGCGAGTAGCGGGATCTTCGGGGATGAGCAGTTCTTC | CASSLTASSGIFGDEQFF
TRBJ1-1 | TRBV7-2 | 12 | NA | NA | TGTGCCAGCAGCGCACAGGGCTCTGAAGCTTTCTTT | CASSAQGSEAFF
TRBJ1-4 | TRBV10-2 | 14 | TRBD1 | NA | TGCGCCAGCAGCACGGGACAGGGGATCGAAAAACTGTTTTTT | CASSTGQGIEKLFF
TRBJ2-7 | TRBV19 | 14 | NA | once | TGTGCCAGTAGTATATCAGGCAGAACCTACGAGCAGTACTTC | CASSISGRTYEQYF
TRBJ2-7 | TRBV28 | 14 | NA | NA | TGTGCCAGCAGTCGACAGAAGAGCTCCTACGAGCAGTACTTC | CASSRQKSSYEQYF
TRBJ2-5 | TRBV3-1/TRBV3-2 | 16 | TRBD2 | NA | TGTGCCAGCAGCCTGGGACTAGCGGGGGGGAAAGAGACCCAGTACTTC | CASSLGLAGGKETQYF
TRBJ1-3 | TRBV3-1/TRBV3-2 | 17 | TRBD1 | NA | TGTGCCAGCAGCCAAGATGAAAGGACAGGGGGCAGAAACACCATATATTTT | CASSQDERTGGRNTIYF
TRBJ1-1 | TRBV20-1 | 11 | NA | NA | TGCAGTGCTTTTATGAACACTGAAGCTTTCTTT | CSAFMNTEAFF
TRBJ1-2 | TRBV7-8 | 17 | TRBD1 | once | TGTGCCAGCAGCTTAGCGAGGTTTAAGACAGGGCCCTATGGCTACACCTTC | CASSLARFKTGPYGYTF
TRBJ1-2 | TRBV12-3/TRBV12-4 | 13 | NA | NA | TGTGCCAGCAGTTCCGGGGGTGACTATGGCTACACCTTC | CASSSGGDYGYTF
TRBJ1-2 | TRBV2 | 15 | NA | NA | TGTGCCAGCAGAAAACCGCTAACAGGAGCTGACGGCTACACCTTC | CASRKPLTGADGYTF
TRBJ1-1 | TRBV11-2 | 14 | NA | once | TGTGCCAGCAGTTTAACAGGGTCGGGGACTGAAGCTTTCTTT | CASSLTGSGTEAFF
TRBJ2-7 | TRBV5-1 | 14 | TRBD2 | few | TGCGCCAGCAGCTTGGGCGGGGGGTTATACGAGCAGTACTTC | CASSLGGGLYEQYF
TRBJ2-7 | TRBV6-5 | 15 | TRBD2 | NA | TGTGCCAGCAGTTACTCGCTAGCGGGGACCTACGAGCAGTACTTC | CASSYSLAGTYEQYF
TRBJ2-2 | TRBV7-2 | 16 | TRBD2 | NA | TGTGCCAGCGGCCCCCGAGGACTAGCGGGCACCGGGGAGCTGTTTTTT | CASGPRGLAGTGELFF
TRBJ1-6 | TRBV4-3 | 15 | TRBD1 | NA | TGCGCCAGCAGCCTAGGACAGGGGATAGATTCACCCCTCCACTTT | CASSLGQGIDSPLHF
TRBJ2-2 | TRBV20-1 | 16 | NA | NA | TGCAGTGCTAGTAGGGGGGGGGCTCTCCCCACCGGGGAGCTGTTTTTT | CSASRGGALPTGELFF
TRBJ2-1 | TRBV12-3/TRBV12-4 | 13 | NA | NA | TGTGCCACCGGGACTCCCAGCTACAATGAGCAGTTCTTC | CATGTPSYNEQFF
TRBJ1-6 | TRBV21-1 | 15 | NA | NA | TGTGCCAGCAGCCTCCGGGACAGGGGGAATTCACCCCTCCACTTT | CASSLRDRGNSPLHF
TRBJ1-1 | TRBV7-3 | 16 | TRBD1 | NA | TGTGCCAGCAGCAAAGGACAGGGGGCGCAGGGCACTGAAGCTTTCTTT | CASSKGQGAQGTEAFF